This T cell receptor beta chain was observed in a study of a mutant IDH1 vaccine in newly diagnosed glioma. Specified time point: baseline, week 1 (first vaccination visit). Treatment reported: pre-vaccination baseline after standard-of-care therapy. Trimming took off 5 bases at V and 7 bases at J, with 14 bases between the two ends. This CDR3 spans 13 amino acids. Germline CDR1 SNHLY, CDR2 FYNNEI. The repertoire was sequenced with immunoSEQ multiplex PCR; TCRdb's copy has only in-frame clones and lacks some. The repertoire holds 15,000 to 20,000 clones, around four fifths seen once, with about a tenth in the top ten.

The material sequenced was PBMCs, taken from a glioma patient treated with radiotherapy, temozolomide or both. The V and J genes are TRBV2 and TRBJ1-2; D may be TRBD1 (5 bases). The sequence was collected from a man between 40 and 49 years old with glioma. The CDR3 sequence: CASSSQGLGGYTF. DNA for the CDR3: TGTGCCAGCAGTTCTCAGGGTCTGGGTGGCTACACCTTC.